The clone carrying this T cell receptor (beta chain) was observed once. The sample originates from a study of shared clonotypes between healthy human individuals. The CDR3 has 13 amino acids. Trimming at V came to 8 bases and at J to 3 bases, leaving 5 bases not matched to a gene. Per the germline V gene, CDR1 is GTSNPN and CDR2 is SVGIG (reference sequence). Sequencing used immunoSEQ multiplex PCR; TCRdb keeps in-frame clones, though not all of them. The table has roughly 2,300,000 clones, approximately 90% seen once. Material: naive CD4+ T cells from PBMCs. The subset here: CD45RA+ positively selected. This receptor was obtained from a man younger than 30 in good health. Some clones in this sample may be carry-over from other donors' samples. This chain connects TRBV30 to TRBJ2-5; TRBD1 aligns across 11 bases. CDR3 nucleotide sequence: TGTGCCGCGAGGGGACAGGGGGAAGAGACCCAGTACTTC. Residues: CAARGQGEETQYF.